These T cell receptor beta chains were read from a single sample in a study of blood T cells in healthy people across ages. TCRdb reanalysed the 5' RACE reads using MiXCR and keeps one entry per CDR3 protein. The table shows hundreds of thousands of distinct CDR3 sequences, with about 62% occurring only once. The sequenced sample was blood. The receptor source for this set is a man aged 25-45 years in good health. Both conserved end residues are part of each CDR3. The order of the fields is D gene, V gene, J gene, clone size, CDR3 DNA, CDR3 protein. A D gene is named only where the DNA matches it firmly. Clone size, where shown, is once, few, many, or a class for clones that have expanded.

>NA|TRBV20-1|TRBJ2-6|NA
TGCAGTGCCACGTACTTTGGGGCCAACGTCCTGACTTTC
CSATYFGANVLTF
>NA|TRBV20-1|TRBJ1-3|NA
TGCAGTGCTAAAACTTCAGCTGGAAACACCATATATTTT
CSAKTSAGNTIYF
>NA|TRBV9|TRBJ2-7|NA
TGTGCCAGCAGCCCCGGGACTCCCCCCTCCGAGCAGTACTTC
CASSPGTPPSEQYF
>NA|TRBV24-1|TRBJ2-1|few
TGTGCCACCAGTGCTGGGGCTCCCCTCAATGAGCAGTTCTTC
CATSAGAPLNEQFF
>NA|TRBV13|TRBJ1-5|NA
TGTGCCAGCAGCGCACAAGGGGGAAAGCCCCAGCATTTT
CASSAQGGKPQHF
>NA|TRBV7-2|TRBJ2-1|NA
TGTGCCAGCAGCTTAACTCCCACGGGGGTCAATGAGCAGTTCTTC
CASSLTPTGVNEQFF
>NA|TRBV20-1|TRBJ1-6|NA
TGCAGTGCTAGAGATCGTGAAGGGAGCTCCTATAATTCACCCCTCCACTTT
CSARDREGSSYNSPLHF
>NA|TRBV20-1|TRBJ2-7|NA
TGCAGTGCTAGATGGGGTTCCTACGAGCAGTACTTC
CSARWGSYEQYF
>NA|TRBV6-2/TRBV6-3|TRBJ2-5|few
TGTGCCAGCAGTTACGCCGAAGAGACCCAGTACTTC
CASSYAEETQYF
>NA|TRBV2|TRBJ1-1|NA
TGTGCCAGCCACCCCCTGGGGCAGTTGAACACTGAAGCTTTCTTT
CASHPLGQLNTEAFF
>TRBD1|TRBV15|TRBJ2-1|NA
TGTGCCGCCAGCAGAAAACAGGGGATCTCCTACAATGAGCAGTTCTTC
CAASRKQGISYNEQFF
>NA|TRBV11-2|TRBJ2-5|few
TGTGCCAGCAGCTTAGACCTCCCCCAGACCCAGTACTTC
CASSLDLPQTQYF
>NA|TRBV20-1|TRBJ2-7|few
TGCAGTGCTAGAAATAGACAGTACTCCTACGAGCAGTACTTC
CSARNRQYSYEQYF
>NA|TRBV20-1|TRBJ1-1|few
TGCAGTGCTCCTGCCCTTACGGGGGCGAACACTGAAGCTTTCTTT
CSAPALTGANTEAFF
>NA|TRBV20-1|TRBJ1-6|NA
TGCAGTGCTAGTAATCGGTCACCCCTCCACTTT
CSASNRSPLHF
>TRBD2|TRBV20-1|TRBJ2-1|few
TGCAGTGCTAGTTTGGGTCCTAGCGGCAATGAGCAGTTCTTC
CSASLGPSGNEQFF
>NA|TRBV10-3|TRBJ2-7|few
TGTGCCATCAGTGGGACTTACTACGAGCAGTACTTC
CAISGTYYEQYF
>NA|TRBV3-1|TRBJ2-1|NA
TGTGCCAGCAGCCGCCCAAGGTGGGTCACAAGCTACAATGAGCAGTTCTTC
CASSRPRWVTSYNEQFF
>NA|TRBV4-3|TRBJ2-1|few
TGCGCCAGCAGCCGGGACTTCTCGGCTTACAATGAGCAGTTCTTC
CASSRDFSAYNEQFF
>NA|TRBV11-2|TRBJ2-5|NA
TGTGCCAGCAGTTACGCAGTGACCCAAGAGACCCAGTACTTC
CASSYAVTQETQYF
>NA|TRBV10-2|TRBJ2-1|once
TGCGCCAGCAGTCCCGAGGGTGGGGGCTACAATGAGCAGTTCTTC
CASSPEGGGYNEQFF
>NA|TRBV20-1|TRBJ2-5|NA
TGCAGTGCAAGACCCCGGAATAAAGAGACCCAGTACTTC
CSARPRNKETQYF
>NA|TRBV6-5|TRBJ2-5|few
TGTGCCAGCAGTTACTCGAACGGCTTCCAAGAGACCCAGTACTTC
CASSYSNGFQETQYF
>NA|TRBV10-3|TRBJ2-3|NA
TGTGCCATCAGTGAGGAAAGGGGGACTAGCACAGATACGCAGTATTTT
CAISEERGTSTDTQYF
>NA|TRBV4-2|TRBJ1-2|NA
TGTGCCAGCAGCCAAGAACAGGGATATGGCTACACCTTC
CASSQEQGYGYTF
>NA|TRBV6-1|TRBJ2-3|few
TGTGCCAGCACCAAGGGGGGAAGCACAGATACGCAGTATTTT
CASTKGGSTDTQYF
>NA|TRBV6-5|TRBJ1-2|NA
TGTGCCAGCAGTTACTCGGGCAGCCATGGCTACACCTTC
CASSYSGSHGYTF
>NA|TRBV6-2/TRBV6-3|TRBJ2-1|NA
TGTGCCAGCAGTTACTTCTCCCATGAGCAGTTCTTC
CASSYFSHEQFF
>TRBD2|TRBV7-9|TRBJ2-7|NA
TGTGCCAGCAGCTACCGGACTAGCTACGAGCAGTACTTC
CASSYRTSYEQYF
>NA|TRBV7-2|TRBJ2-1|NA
TGTGCCAGCAGCTTAGCGGCCGGAGCCAATGAGCAGTTCTTC
CASSLAAGANEQFF
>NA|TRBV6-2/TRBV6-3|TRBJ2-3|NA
TGTGCCAGCACCGCCGTCGGCACAGATACGCAGTATTTT
CASTAVGTDTQYF
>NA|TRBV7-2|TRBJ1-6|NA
TGTGCCAGCAGCCGCAGGACCACCTATAATTCACCCCTCCACTTT
CASSRRTTYNSPLHF
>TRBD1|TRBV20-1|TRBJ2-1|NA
TGCAGTGCCCGGGACAGCCCGATCTCCTACAATGAGCAGTTCTTC
CSARDSPISYNEQFF
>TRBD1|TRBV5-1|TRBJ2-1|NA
TGCGCCAGCAGCCCTGAGACAGGGAACAATGAGCAGTTCTTC
CASSPETGNNEQFF
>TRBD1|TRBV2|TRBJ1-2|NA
TGTGCCACCGGGGACAGGGGATATGGAGGCTACACCTTC
CATGDRGYGGYTF
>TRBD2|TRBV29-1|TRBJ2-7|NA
TGCAGCGTCGGGGGGGCGCTGGCGGGGAGCTCCTACGAGCAGTACTTC
CSVGGALAGSSYEQYF
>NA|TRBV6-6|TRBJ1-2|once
TGTGCCAGCTCCCCCCTCGAGGGAACCTATGGCTACACCTTC
CASSPLEGTYGYTF
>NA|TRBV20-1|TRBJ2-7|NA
TGCAGTGCTAGAGGTTTAGACAGCTACGAGCAGTACTTC
CSARGLDSYEQYF
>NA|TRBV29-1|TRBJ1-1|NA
TGCAGCGTTGAAGAAAGATTGGGGGAGGGGAACACTGAAGCTTTCTTT
CSVEERLGEGNTEAFF
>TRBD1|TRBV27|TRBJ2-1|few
TGTGCCAGCATTGACAGGGGTGAGCAGTTCTTC
CASIDRGEQFF
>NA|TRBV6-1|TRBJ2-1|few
TGTGCCACATACCGGGACTTCTCCTACAATGAGCAGTTCTTC
CATYRDFSYNEQFF
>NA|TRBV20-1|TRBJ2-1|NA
TGCAGCTTCTTTATCACGTCTGCGCAGTTCTTC
CSFFITSAQFF
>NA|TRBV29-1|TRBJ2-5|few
TGCAGCGCCGGGGCTGGGCAGACTAAAGAGACCCAGTACTTC
CSAGAGQTKETQYF
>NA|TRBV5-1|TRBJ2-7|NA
TGCGCCAGCAGCTTGGTTCAGGGGAGGAGGGAGCAGTACTTC
CASSLVQGRREQYF
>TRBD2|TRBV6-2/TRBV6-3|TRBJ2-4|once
TGTGCCAGCAGTCAGAGGGACAGGCGAACTAGCGGGAGGGGGTACTTC
CASSQRDRRTSGRGYF